This T cell receptor beta chain was captured by sequencing in a study of T cell responses to AZD1222 COVID-19 vaccine. As regards this clone: The target antigen is unknown.

Study-wide points: Clonal diversity may have been underestimated in mostly white British donors.

Libraries were prepared by immunoSEQ multiplex PCR; TCRdb keeps only in-frame clonotypes and omits some of them. The data hold 150,000 to 200,000 clones, with about 91% observed a single time. This CDR3 spans 14 amino acids. Germline CDR1 reads ENHRY; CDR2 reads SYGVKD. The trim removed 9 bases at V and 0 bases at J, leaving 4 bases unmatched. The chain is built from TRBV10-3 and TRBJ1-3; 8 positions agree with TRBD1. The starting material was peripheral blood, obtained 28 days after the second AZD1222 dose. The receptor comes from an adult who received the AZD1222 COVID-19 vaccine. Here the CDR3 reads CAITGGPSGNTIYF. The CDR3 DNA is TGTGCCATAACAGGGGGACCCTCTGGAAACACCATATATTTT.